A single sample is the source of the 20 T cell receptor beta chains below, sequenced in a study of cytomegalovirus exposure and HLA in healthy donors. Both 60 Vbeta primers and 13 Jbeta primers went into the PCR. Profiling relied on immunoSEQ multiplex PCR, and the TCRdb table lists in-frame clones only, not all of them. The sample shows more than 95,000 clones, almost 80% of them seen only once. Sequenced material: PBMCs. Receptor source: a man aged 60 to 69 in good health and CMV-seropositive.

Here the CDR3 DNA reads TGCGCCAGCAGTGCTAGCAATGAGCAGTTCTTC. It yields the protein CASSASNEQFF. The chain joins TRBV10-2 to TRBJ2-1, with D unresolved. The CDR3 consists of 11 residues. Trimming pared 4 bases from V and 6 bases from J, leaving 4 bases between. CDR1 and CDR2 (germline): WSHSY, SAAADI.

This clone was picked up a small number of times. The genes are TRBV5-4 and TRBJ1-2, with TRBD1 identical over 7 bases. V trimming: 4 bases; J trimming: 5 bases; junction bases outside the gene matches: 8. There are 14 residues in the CDR3. Germline loops: CDR1 SGHNT, CDR2 YYREEE (reference sequence). Written as DNA, the CDR3 is TGTGCCAGCAGCGGCGCAACAGGGGATTATGGCTACACCTTC. It specifies CASSGATGDYGYTF.

The V call is TRBV28, the J call TRBJ1-5; D gene ambiguous. The V gene lost 1 base and the J gene lost 6 bases, with 13 bases spanning the gap. In germline, CDR1 is MDHEN, CDR2 SYDVKM. The CDR3 loop spans 15 amino acids. The CDR3 sequence is CASSLFRGVGQPQHF. Here the CDR3 DNA reads TGTGCCAGCAGTTTATTTAGAGGAGTGGGTCAGCCCCAGCATTTT. Together with reference TRBV28 and TRBJ1-5, the CDR3 gives the full variable domain: DVKVTQSSRYLVKRTGEKVFLECVQDMDHENMFWYRQDPGLGLRLIYFSYDVKMKEKGDIPEGYSVSREKKERFSLILESASTNQTSMYLCASSLFRGVGQPQHFGDGTRLSIL.

This chain links TRBV10-2 with TRBJ2-1, with 13 bases fitting TRBD2. This CDR3 spans 15 amino acids. CDR1 WSHSY and CDR2 SAAADI come from the germline V gene. Germline trimming cut 5 bases from V and 6 bases from J; bases unmatched to any gene: 4. This CDR3 is CASSPTSGGANEQFF. CDR3 sequence (DNA): TGCGCCAGCAGTCCCACTAGCGGGGGGGCCAATGAGCAGTTCTTC.

A word on this clone: This specimen includes other DNA sequences encoding the same CDR3. The CDR3 sequence: CASSFRGGQPQHF. The CDR3 DNA reads TGTGCCAGCAGTTTTCGGGGGGGCCAGCCCCAGCATTTT. The V gene is TRBV27, the J gene TRBJ1-5; maybe TRBD1 (6 bases). The germline V gene encodes CDR1 MNHEY and CDR2 SMNVEV (reference sequence). The CDR3 has 13 residues. Trimming cost V 3 bases and J 7 bases, with 10 bases left between them.

The V call is TRBV2, the J call TRBJ1-2; D may be TRBD1 (5 bases). V lost 4 bases and J 7 bases, leaving 10 bases between the germline ends. CDR1 and CDR2 from the germline V gene are SNHLY and FYNNEI. CDR3 length: 12 residues. For the CDR3, the DNA is TGTGCCAGCAGTGGTAGGGGAGGTGGCTACACCTTC. This translates into CASSGRGGGYTF.

The chain couples TRBV2 to TRBJ2-5, with 7 bases that match TRBD1. Germline CDR1 SNHLY, CDR2 FYNNEI. J lost 0 bases, V lost 6 bases, and 4 bases had no gene match. This CDR3 is 14 amino acids long. CDR3 loop: CASRTGTDQETQYF. The CDR3 DNA is TGTGCCAGCAGAACCGGGACAGACCAAGAGACCCAGTACTTC. The complete variable domain, with remaining parts taken from reference TRBV2 and TRBJ2-5, reads EPEVTQTPSHQVTQMGQEVILRCVPISNHLYFYWYRQILGQKVEFLVSFYNNEISEKSEIFDDQFSVERPDGSNFTLKIRSTKLEDSAMYFCASRTGTDQETQYFGPGTRLLVL.

In this sample, this clone turned up once. The chain links TRBV19 to TRBJ1-5, with unresolved D. V lost 5 bases, J lost 1 base, and 12 bases lay in between. Looked up from germline, CDR1 is LNHDA and CDR2 is SQIVND (reference sequence). The CDR3 is 15 residues long. CDR3 sequence: CASSDPGGSNQPQHF. The CDR3, as DNA: TGTGCCAGTAGTGATCCGGGAGGCAGCAATCAGCCCCAGCATTTT.

This chain connects TRBV7-3 to TRBJ1-1; possibly TRBD1 for D (6 bases). The V end lost 4 bases, the J end lost 6 bases, and 12 bases lay between the germline ends. The CDR3 runs to 13 residues. Germline V lookup: CDR1 SGHTA, CDR2 FQGTGA. The CDR3 here is CASSYLQGAEAFF. The DNA for the CDR3 is TGTGCCAGCAGCTATCTACAGGGAGCTGAAGCTTTCTTT.

The table lists this clone with a few counts. This chain uses TRBV6-5 with TRBJ2-5; 7 nucleotides align to TRBD1. J gave up 1 base and V 7 bases, and 6 bases lay outside the gene matches. The length of the CDR3 is 14 residues. Germline V gene lookup returns CDR1 MNHEY and CDR2 SVGAGI. The CDR3 spells CASNNRGSQETQYF. DNA of the CDR3: TGTGCCAGCAACAACAGGGGCTCCCAAGAGACCCAGTACTTC.

The genes are TRBV5-1 and TRBJ1-4; D not certain. The CDR3 has 14 residues. Trimming stripped 2 bases from V and 8 bases from J, with 13 bases between. Per the germline V gene, CDR1 is SGHRS and CDR2 is YFSETQ. CDR3 nucleotide sequence: TGCGCCAGCAGCTTAGAGGGTGGGCAGGAAAAACTGTTTTTT. This sequence encodes CASSLEGGQEKLFF.

Remarks on this clone: Compared with germline, one end of the junction differs, possibly owing to a read error. This rearrangement joins TRBV7-9 to TRBJ1-2; possible D gene TRBD1, 5 bases. The V gene's germline CDR1 is SEHNR and CDR2 FQNEAQ (reference sequence). This CDR3 spans 13 amino acids. The CDR3 DNA reads TGTTCCAGCAGCGCGGCAGGGAACTATGGCTACACCTTC. Amino acids: CSSSAAGNYGYTF. The full variable domain, its missing parts supplied by reference TRBV7-9 and TRBJ1-2, is DTGVSQNPRHKITKRGQNVTFRCDPISEHNRLYWYRQTLGQGPEFLTYFQNEAQLEKSRLLSDRFSAERPKGSFSTLEIQRTEQGDSAMYLCSSSAAGNYGYTFGSGTRLTVV.

The chain joins TRBV6-5 to TRBJ1-1, with 7 bases aligning to TRBD1. Germline V gene data show CDR1 as MNHEY and CDR2 as SVGAGI. The CDR3 covers 14 residues. Losses at the gene ends were 6 bases for V and 6 bases for J; bases not matched to a gene: 10. CDR3 in amino acids: CASSHSQGSPEAFF. The CDR3 DNA is TGTGCCAGCAGCCACTCACAGGGGTCTCCTGAAGCTTTCTTT.

This rearrangement joins TRBV5-3 to TRBJ1-4; 10 bases are a match to TRBD1. TRBV5-3 is an ORF, with its function uncertain. The CDR3 runs to 19 residues. V lost 4 bases to trimming and J lost 8 bases; unmatched junction nucleotides: 20. CDR3 bases: TGTGCCAGAAGCCCGTGGGACAGGGGCCAAGGGGGGACTAGAGAAAAACTGTTTTTT. Translated, it gives CARSPWDRGQGGTREKLFF.

The CDR3 DNA follows: TGTGCCAGCAGCTCAACGCGTACGGGGGGCCTGTACTATGGCTACACCTTC. Protein sequence: CASSSTRTGGLYYGYTF. The chain joins TRBV11-2 to TRBJ1-2, with D tentatively TRBD1 (6 bases). Trimming took 4 bases from V and 3 from J, leaving 21 bases between them. The CDR3 loop spans 17 amino acids. CDR1 and CDR2 from the germline V gene are SGHAT and FQNNGV.

This rearrangement joins TRBV7-6 to TRBJ1-3; D may be TRBD1 (5 bases). The germline CDR1 and CDR2 sequences are SGHVS and FNYEAQ. V dropped 0 bases and J dropped 2 bases, with 17 bases sitting between them. The CDR3 has 18 residues. DNA for the CDR3: TGTGCCAGCAGCTTAGCTCAAAGCCCGCAGGGCCCTGGAAACACCATATATTTT. This sequence encodes CASSLAQSPQGPGNTIYF.

V is TRBV5-4 and J is TRBJ1-3; TRBD1 might be the D (6 bases). Trimming shortened V by 0 bases and J by 4 bases, and 11 bases separated the two germline ends. Germline CDR1 and CDR2: SGHNT and YYREEE (reference sequence). The CDR3 spans 15 residues. The CDR3 region is CASSLAGARGNTIYF. In DNA form, the CDR3 reads TGTGCCAGCAGCTTGGCAGGGGCGCGGGGAAACACCATATATTTT.

The V gene is TRBV5-1, the J gene TRBJ2-7, with D uncertain. The CDR3 runs 15 residues. CDR1 and CDR2 (germline): SGHRS, YFSETQ. V was clipped by 1 base and J by 0 bases, with 11 bases between them. The CDR3 here is CASSLTGLPSYEQYF. The CDR3 DNA reads as TGCGCCAGCAGCTTGACGGGTTTACCCTCCTACGAGCAGTACTTC.

This chain uses TRBV5-1 with TRBJ2-2; TRBD2 might be the D (6 bases). The CDR3 is 16 residues long. Germline CDR1 and CDR2: SGHRS and YFSETQ. V was shortened by 0 bases and J by 1 base, with 10 bases between the two germline ends. The CDR3 region is CASSLVAGGNTGELFF. CDR3 nucleotide sequence: TGCGCCAGCAGCTTGGTGGCCGGGGGGAACACCGGGGAGCTGTTTTTT.

This rearrangement joins TRBV7-9 to TRBJ2-7; TRBD2 matches at 13 bases. Trimming cost V 5 bases and J 4 bases; bases outside gene matches: 2. CDR1 is SEHNR and CDR2 is FQNEAQ in the germline V gene (reference sequence). This CDR3 region has 14 residues. Here the CDR3 reads CASSQTSGGYEQYF. CDR3 in DNA: TGTGCCAGCAGCCAGACTAGCGGGGGGTACGAGCAGTACTTC.